This is a list of T cell receptor beta chains from one sample in a study of blood T cells in healthy people across ages. TCRdb analysed the 5' RACE reads with MiXCR anew, one entry per CDR3 protein. The data hold roughly 1.5 million distinct CDR3 sequences, with 42% observed a single time. What was sequenced was blood. The origin of the receptors is a woman younger than 30 in good health. Each CDR3 is given with its conserved first and last residue. The order of the fields is V gene, J gene, CDR3 length, CDR3 protein.

V: TRBV7-2
J: TRBJ1-5
length: 14
CDR3: CASSSVRLNQPQHF

V: TRBV10-3
J: TRBJ2-7
length: 12
CDR3: CAISETMYEQYF

V: TRBV9
J: TRBJ2-1
length: 15
CDR3: CASSAPGTVNNEQFF

V: TRBV7-9
J: TRBJ2-3
length: 17
CDR3: CASSSPLAGVYTDTQYF

V: TRBV29-1
J: TRBJ2-7
length: 14
CDR3: CSVGTGAGYNEQYF

V: TRBV20-1
J: TRBJ2-1
length: 13
CDR3: CSAGTVSYNEQFF

V: TRBV5-6
J: TRBJ1-1
length: 14
CDR3: CASSFRFMNTEAFF

V: TRBV30
J: TRBJ1-2
length: 12
CDR3: CAWSPKRDGYTF

V: TRBV7-7
J: TRBJ2-1
length: 14
CDR3: CASSLTSGADEQFF

V: TRBV24-1
J: TRBJ2-1
length: 14
CDR3: CATAGLRSYNEQFF

V: TRBV21-1
J: TRBJ2-1
length: 14
CDR3: CASSTGTGAPEQFF

V: TRBV4-3
J: TRBJ2-3
length: 16
CDR3: CASSQVWGASTDTQYF

V: TRBV7-9
J: TRBJ2-2
length: 19
CDR3: CASSTDYHLAGEWTGELFF

V: TRBV12-3/TRBV12-4
J: TRBJ1-3
length: 14
CDR3: CASSDSKPGNTIYF

V: TRBV6-5
J: TRBJ2-5
length: 15
CDR3: CASSYQGQSGETQYF

V: TRBV4-1
J: TRBJ2-7
length: 17
CDR3: CASSSFISGVISYEQYF

V: TRBV12-3/TRBV12-4
J: TRBJ2-5
length: 15
CDR3: CASSFRLVVEETQYF

V: TRBV4-3
J: TRBJ2-7
length: 16
CDR3: CASSQEWRGSSGEQYF

V: TRBV7-9
J: TRBJ2-4
length: 14
CDR3: CASSLAYGKNIQYF

V: TRBV12-3/TRBV12-4
J: TRBJ1-1
length: 13
CDR3: CASRQQGATEAFF

V: TRBV20-1
J: TRBJ1-6
length: 11
CDR3: CSARGVSPLHF

V: TRBV20-1
J: TRBJ2-7
length: 14
CDR3: CSSLGRNRNYEQYF

V: TRBV5-1
J: TRBJ1-2
length: 18
CDR3: CASSLAGTGIHENYGYTF

V: TRBV9
J: TRBJ2-1
length: 15
CDR3: CASSVEIASYNEQFF

V: TRBV29-1
J: TRBJ2-7
length: 13
CDR3: CSASNGAAYEQYF

V: TRBV20-1
J: TRBJ1-5
length: 14
CDR3: CSAREGSSYQPQHF

V: TRBV3-1
J: TRBJ2-1
length: 15
CDR3: CASSHPGPFPNEQFF

V: TRBV11-2
J: TRBJ2-5
length: 16
CDR3: CASSLLRVRSLETQYF

V: TRBV20-1
J: TRBJ2-1
length: 16
CDR3: CSARGLAGGSYNEQFF

V: TRBV5-1
J: TRBJ2-3
length: 14
CDR3: CASSTPTATDTQYF

V: TRBV7-9
J: TRBJ2-3
length: 15
CDR3: CASRKSGVSTDTQYF

V: TRBV24-1
J: TRBJ2-1
length: 17
CDR3: CATSDSTGTTSYNEQFF

V: TRBV3-1
J: TRBJ2-5
length: 14
CDR3: CASSQIGTKETQYF

V: TRBV25-1
J: TRBJ1-1
length: 12
CDR3: CASSPPGGSAFF

V: TRBV27
J: NA
length: 15
CDR3: CASSSGRAGLHEQYF

V: TRBV20-1
J: TRBJ2-3
length: 15
CDR3: CSVLRGARPTDTQYF

V: TRBV7-3
J: TRBJ1-2
length: 15
CDR3: CASSLSGQGTYGYTF

V: TRBV12-3/TRBV12-4
J: TRBJ2-3
length: 15
CDR3: CASSLSHTRADTQYF

V: TRBV10-3
J: TRBJ1-5
length: 14
CDR3: CAISQEYSNQPQHF

V: TRBV7-2
J: TRBJ1-2
length: 12
CDR3: CASGRGSFGYTF

V: TRBV5-5
J: TRBJ2-1
length: 15
CDR3: CASSLVSGGVNEQFF

V: TRBV28
J: TRBJ1-2
length: 15
CDR3: CACSLFAPGLSGYTF

V: TRBV6-5
J: NA
length: 14
CDR3: CASSLTGKLDEQYF

V: TRBV4-1
J: TRBJ1-4
length: 17
CDR3: CASSHTVGGAGDEKLFF

V: TRBV27
J: TRBJ2-5
length: 16
CDR3: CASNSQPSGRYNEQYF

V: TRBV15
J: TRBJ2-3
length: 16
CDR3: CATSNETSGSLDTQYF

V: TRBV4-1
J: TRBJ2-1
length: 13
CDR3: CASAGPTRDEQFF